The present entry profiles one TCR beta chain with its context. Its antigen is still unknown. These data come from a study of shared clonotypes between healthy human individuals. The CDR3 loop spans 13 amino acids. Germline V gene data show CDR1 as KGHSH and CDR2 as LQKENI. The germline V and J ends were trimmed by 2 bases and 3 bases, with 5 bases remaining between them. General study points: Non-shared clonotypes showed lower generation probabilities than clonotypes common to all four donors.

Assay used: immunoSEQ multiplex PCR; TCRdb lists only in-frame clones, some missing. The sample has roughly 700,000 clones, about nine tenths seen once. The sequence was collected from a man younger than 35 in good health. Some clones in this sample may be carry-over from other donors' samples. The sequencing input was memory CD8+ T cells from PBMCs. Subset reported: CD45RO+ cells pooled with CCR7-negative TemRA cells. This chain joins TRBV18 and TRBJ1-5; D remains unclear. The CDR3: CASSPTDNQPQHF. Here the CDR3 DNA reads TGTGCCAGCTCACCAACAGACAATCAGCCCCAGCATTTT. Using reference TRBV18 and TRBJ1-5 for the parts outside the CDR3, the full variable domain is NAGVMQNPRHLVRRRGQEARLRCSPMKGHSHVYWYRQLPEEGLKFMVYLQKENIIDESGMPKERFSAEFPKEGPSILRIQQVVRGDSAAYFCASSPTDNQPQHFGDGTRLSIL.